What follows describes a single TCR beta chain. Together with thyroid ultrasound, orbital computed tomography, serum thyroxine and TRAb, clinical symptoms were used for diagnoses. The sample comes from a study of T cells in Graves' hyperthyroidism and ophthalmopathy. TCR beta CDR3 regions were amplified from RNA transcripts. The HTBI primer set served for first-round RT-PCR of the TCR CDR3. TCRdb recomputed calls from the multiplex PCR reads with MiXCR, one row per CDR3 protein. The table has around 500,000 distinct CDR3 sequences, 14% seen once. The sequencing sample was made of blood. The sequence derives from a woman in her late teens or twenties with Graves' hyperthyroidism.

CDR3 DNA sequence: TGTGCCAGTGCCCCCAGGGGTGGAGATTCACCCCTCCACTTT. Amino acid sequence: CASAPRGGDSPLHF. The chain uses TRBV6-1 and TRBJ1-6; the D gene is possibly TRBD1 (6 bases). Trimming removed 9 bases at V and 8 bases at J, with 17 bases between. Germline CDR1 reads MNHNS; CDR2 reads SASEGT. There are 14 residues in the CDR3.